The 21 T cell receptor beta chains listed next were all sequenced from one sample in a study of identical twins. TCRdb re-called the 5' RACE reads through MiXCR, storing one row per CDR3 protein. The table lists about 190,000 distinct CDR3 sequences, approximately 15% of them singletons. These same records also appear under a second study, on T cells expressing NK-cell markers.

Specimen: CD8+ T cells sorted from blood. The receptors stem from a woman under 30 in good health.

The chain is built from TRBV9 and TRBJ2-1, with TRBD2 matching 10 bases. CDR1 and CDR2 from the germline V gene are SGDLS and YYNGEE. The CDR3 length is 16 residues. V trimming: 0 bases; J trimming: 4 bases; junction bases outside the gene matches: 4. The CDR3 region is CASSVEELAGYNEQFF. Written as DNA, the CDR3 is TGTGCCAGCAGCGTAGAGGAACTAGCGGGGTACAATGAGCAGTTCTTC.

This clonotype has just a few counts. The chain is built from TRBV7-9 and TRBJ2-1; D ambiguous. Between the trimmed V and J ends, which lost 5 bases and 4 bases, there was a span of 6 bases. This CDR3 spans 12 amino acids. Germline CDR1 and CDR2: SEHNR and FQNEAQ (reference sequence). The CDR3 coding sequence is TGTGCCAGCAGCACCTTATACAATGAGCAGTTCTTC. It translates to CASSTLYNEQFF.

This clonotype appeared a few times. The gene calls are TRBV6-2 or TRBV6-3 and TRBJ1-4; D is possibly TRBD1 (6 bases). Trimming took off 6 bases at V and 4 bases at J, with 15 bases between the two ends. CDR1 MNHEY and CDR2 SVGEGT come from the germline V gene. This CDR3 region has 15 residues. This chain's CDR3 is CASSARGAHNEKLFF. Written as DNA, the CDR3 is TGTGCCAGCAGCGCGCGGGGGGCGCATAATGAAAAACTGTTTTTT.

The rearrangement uses TRBV20-1 and TRBJ1-4; D is undetermined. The germline gives CDR1 DFQATT, CDR2 SNEGSKA (reference sequence). The V end was cut by 4 bases, the J end by 0 bases, with 6 bases between. The CDR3 totals 13 residues. The DNA of the CDR3 is TGCAGTGCTACGGGTACAACTAATGAAAAACTGTTTTTT. This sequence encodes CSATGTTNEKLFF.

The chain combines TRBV12-3 or TRBV12-4 with TRBJ1-1; unclear D gene. This CDR3 has 12 amino acids. Trimming cost V 3 bases and J 5 bases, with 7 bases left between them. Written as DNA, the CDR3 is TGTGCCAGCAGTTTCTCTGGGACTGAAGCTTTCTTT. Translation: CASSFSGTEAFF.

The chain employs TRBV15 and TRBJ1-1; 12 bases are a match to TRBD1. The germline V gene encodes CDR1 LNHNV and CDR2 YYDKDF (reference sequence). The V and J ends lost 0 bases and 3 bases, in that order; junction bases with no gene match: 8. The CDR3 runs 18 residues. In nucleotides, the CDR3 is TGTGCCACCAGCAGAGATCCCCGGGACAGGGGGCTCTACACTGAAGCTTTCTTT. Translating gives CATSRDPRDRGLYTEAFF.

This clonotype was counted between two and nine times. The chain carries TRBV9 and TRBJ2-7, with D tentatively TRBD1 (5 bases). V was cut by 1 base and J by 0 bases, with 11 bases left in between. The CDR3 length is 15 residues. Germline V gene data show CDR1 as SGDLS and CDR2 as YYNGEE. In DNA, the CDR3 is TGTGCCAGCAGCGTATCCCCTGGACACTCCTACGAGCAGTACTTC. It codes for CASSVSPGHSYEQYF. The full variable domain, completed using reference TRBV9 and TRBJ2-7, is DSGVTQTPKHLITATGQRVTLRCSPRSGDLSVYWYQQSLDQGLQFLIQYYNGEERAKGNILERFSAQQFPDLHSELNLSSLELGDSALYFCASSVSPGHSYEQYFGPGTRLTVT.

This clonotype was observed a few times. This chain connects TRBV12-3 or TRBV12-4 to TRBJ2-3; D is ambiguous. CDR3 length equals 12 residues. Trimming took off 7 bases at V and 0 bases at J, with 5 bases between the two ends. CDR3 nucleotides: TGTGCCAGCACGGCTAGCACAGATACGCAGTATTTT. The encoded protein is CASTASTDTQYF.

V gene TRBV7-9 combines with J gene TRBJ2-1; D is undetermined. V was clipped by 7 bases and J by 5 bases, with 12 bases between them. The CDR3 has 13 amino acids. Germline CDR1 is SEHNR and CDR2 is FQNEAQ (reference sequence). CDR3 sequence reads: CASNWPRNNEQFF. CDR3 DNA: TGTGCCAGCAACTGGCCTAGGAACAATGAGCAGTTCTTC.

V is TRBV7-8 and J is TRBJ2-1; D is tentatively TRBD1 or TRBD2 (5 bases each). Trimming shortened V by 5 bases and J by 9 bases, and 14 bases separated the two germline ends. Germline-derived CDR1 and CDR2 are SGHVS and FQNEAQ. The CDR3 consists of 13 residues. The CDR3 nucleotides read TGTGCCAGCAGCGCTGGGACGCCGCCTGAGCAGTTCTTC. It encodes CASSAGTPPEQFF.

The rearrangement joins TRBV11-2 to TRBJ1-1; D is perhaps TRBD1 (5 bases). The CDR3 is 15 residues long. V was shortened by 1 base and J by 4 bases, with 13 bases between the two germline ends. Germline CDR1 SGHAT, CDR2 FQNNGV. CDR3 residues: CASSLVLGVGTEAFF. The CDR3 DNA follows: TGTGCCAGCAGCTTAGTTCTGGGGGTGGGCACTGAAGCTTTCTTT.

V is TRBV9 and J is TRBJ2-7, with 10 bases fitting TRBD1. CDR1 SGDLS and CDR2 YYNGEE come from the germline V gene. This CDR3 has 16 residues. J was trimmed by 5 bases and V by 4 bases; bases with no gene match: 12. The CDR3 DNA is TGTGCCAGCAGCCTCGAGGGGGGACAGGGGACCGACGAGCAGTACTTC. Its translation: CASSLEGGQGTDEQYF.

This clonotype was found once. V is TRBV5-4 and J is TRBJ1-2; 12 bases line up with TRBD1. V shed 0 bases and J 8 bases; nucleotides not matched to a gene: 8. The CDR3 sequence is 16 residues long. Germline V gives CDR1 SGHNT, CDR2 YYREEE (reference sequence). The CDR3 DNA is TGTGCCAGCAGCTTGGCTGGGACAGGGGGCGGAGGAGGCTACACCTTC. This codes for CASSLAGTGGGGGYTF.

This clonotype was counted only a few times. The chain employs TRBV10-3 and TRBJ2-1, with 12 nucleotides matching TRBD2. Trimming removed 2 bases from V and 15 bases from J; junction bases left unmatched: 8. CDR1 ENHRY and CDR2 SYGVKD come from the germline V gene. The CDR3 totals 14 residues. The CDR3 protein is CAISEVTSGRSTFF. CDR3 coding DNA: TGTGCCATCAGTGAGGTGACTAGCGGGAGAAGTACGTTCTTC.

A few counts support this clonotype. The J gene is TRBJ2-3, the V gene TRBV30; unclear D gene. The CDR3 length is 11 residues. Trimming took off 1 base at V and 3 bases at J, with 2 bases between the two ends. Looked up from germline, CDR1 is GTSNPN and CDR2 is SVGIG (reference sequence). CDR3 DNA: TGTGCCTGGAGTGCGACAGATACGCAGTATTTT. Protein sequence: CAWSATDTQYF.

In this sample, this clonotype turned up a few times. CDR3 residues: CASRDINYGYTF. The CDR3 DNA is TGTGCCAGCAGGGACATCAACTATGGCTACACCTTC. The rearrangement links TRBV27 to TRBJ1-2; possibly TRBD1 for D (5 bases). The length of the CDR3 is 12 residues. V gave up 6 bases and J gave up 2 bases, with 7 bases separating them. Per the germline V gene, CDR1 is MNHEY and CDR2 is SMNVEV (reference sequence).

The chain employs TRBV20-1 and TRBJ2-1, with 8 bases identical to TRBD2. Trimming removed 5 bases from V and 5 bases from J; junction bases left unmatched: 11. CDR3 length: 15 amino acids. Germline V gene data show CDR1 as DFQATT and CDR2 as SNEGSKA (reference sequence). The CDR3 here is CSAVWSGRGDNEQFF. CDR3 nucleotide sequence: TGCAGTGCTGTCTGGAGCGGGAGAGGCGACAATGAGCAGTTCTTC.

The chain carries TRBV4-3 and TRBJ2-1; 8 bases fit TRBD2. With V trimmed by 1 base and J by 9 bases, 14 bases remained unmatched. CDR1 and CDR2 (germline): LGHNA, YSLEER. This CDR3 region has 17 residues. The CDR3 coding sequence is TGCGCCAGCAGCCAAGTCGGGCGAAGCGGGAGATTTGGTGAGCAGTTCTTC. Residues: CASSQVGRSGRFGEQFF.

The J gene is TRBJ1-5, the V gene TRBV28; perhaps TRBD1 as D (6 bases). The V end was cut by 1 base, the J end by 3 bases, with 13 bases between. This CDR3 contains 16 residues. From germline, CDR1 is MDHEN and CDR2 SYDVKM. Here the CDR3 reads CASSLYSGAANQPQHF. The CDR3, as DNA: TGTGCCAGCAGTTTATACTCAGGGGCCGCCAATCAGCCCCAGCATTTT. Combining the CDR3 with reference TRBV28 and TRBJ1-5 gives the whole variable domain DVKVTQSSRYLVKRTGEKVFLECVQDMDHENMFWYRQDPGLGLRLIYFSYDVKMKEKGDIPEGYSVSREKKERFSLILESASTNQTSMYLCASSLYSGAANQPQHFGDGTRLSIL.

This chain links TRBV15 with TRBJ2-1; 8 nucleotides align to TRBD2. Germline-derived CDR1 and CDR2 are LNHNV and YYDKDF (reference sequence). The J segment lost 2 bases and the V segment lost 8 bases, leaving 8 bases of the junction unmatched. The CDR3 consists of 15 residues. The CDR3 loop reads CATLSGTGAYNEQFF. In DNA form, the CDR3 reads TGTGCCACCCTTAGCGGGACGGGCGCCTACAATGAGCAGTTCTTC. The full variable domain, completed using reference TRBV15 and TRBJ2-1, is DAMVIQNPRYQVTQFGKPVTLSCSQTLNHNVMYWYQQKSSQAPKLLFHYYDKDFNNEADTPDNFQSRRPNTSFCFLDIRSPGLGDTAMYLCATLSGTGAYNEQFFGPGTRLTVL.

The chain links TRBV27 to TRBJ1-6; no firm D call. This CDR3 spans 22 amino acids. Trimming cost V 4 bases and J 6 bases, with 34 bases left between them. CDR1 MNHEY and CDR2 SMNVEV come from the germline V gene (reference sequence). CDR3 DNA: TGTGCCAGCAGTTCCCCAAGCGCTTTCGCCCGACCGGGAGGACGGGTTAATTCACCCCTCCACTTT. Its protein is CASSSPSAFARPGGRVNSPLHF.